This TCR beta chain was obtained from a study of CD8 T cells in ankylosing spondylitis. With regard to this clonotype: Its antigen remains unknown.

Notes on the study in general: Clones tied to disease were said to be significantly enriched in matched ankylosing spondylitis synovial fluid. In synovial fluid and blood from reactive arthritis, some motif variants were previously reported. Within ankylosing spondylitis blood, a TCR beta motif made up of seven to nine highly homologous variants appeared to be characteristic.

The germline V gene encodes CDR1 LNHNV and CDR2 YYDKDF (reference sequence). The CDR3 is 14 amino acids. V was shortened by 0 bases and J by 2 bases, with 8 bases between the two germline ends. In TCRdb, the 5' RACE reads were re-called with MiXCR into one record per CDR3 protein. The sample includes roughly 38,000 distinct CDR3 sequences, 16% of them seen just once. The sequence was collected from a male donor with ankylosing spondylitis or in good health (not recorded which). The chain recombines TRBV15 with TRBJ2-7; D unresolved. The sequenced material came from blood. CDR3 coding DNA: TGTGCCACCAGCAGAGACCGGCAAACCTACGAGCAGTACTTC. Encoded protein: CATSRDRQTYEQYF.